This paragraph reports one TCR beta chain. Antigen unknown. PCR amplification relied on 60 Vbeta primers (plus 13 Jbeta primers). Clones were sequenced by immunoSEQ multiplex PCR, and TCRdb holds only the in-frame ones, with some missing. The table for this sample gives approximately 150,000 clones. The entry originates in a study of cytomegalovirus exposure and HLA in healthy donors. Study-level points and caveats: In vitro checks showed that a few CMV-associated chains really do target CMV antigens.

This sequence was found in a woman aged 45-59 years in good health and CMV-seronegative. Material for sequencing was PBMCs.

DNA of the CDR3: TGCGCCAGCAGCCCCCGGGTGTTATCTGGAAACACCATATATTTT. Protein sequence: CASSPRVLSGNTIYF. The V and J genes are TRBV4-1 and TRBJ1-3, with D unclear. Looked up from germline, CDR1 is MGHRA and CDR2 is YSYEKL. The V end lost 4 bases, the J end lost 1 base, and 11 bases lay between the germline ends. The CDR3 contains 15 residues.